The 27 T cell receptor beta chains below were found in one sample sequenced in a study of glioma-infiltrating T cells. The iRepertoire nested amplicon-rescue multiplex PCR amplified TCR alpha and beta CDR3s from RNA. TCRdb re-derived calls from the multiplex PCR reads in MiXCR, one entry per CDR3 protein. Among over 130,000 distinct CDR3 sequences listed, roughly two fifths were seen once. Sequencing was carried out using glioma tissue, nonneoplastic brain tissue, or PBMCs (not recorded which). Every receptor here comes from a human donor with low-grade glioma or glioblastoma, undergoing nonglioma brain surgery, or in good health (not recorded which).

This chain links TRBV6-1 with TRBJ2-1; the match to TRBD1 covers 10 bases. CDR3 length: 16 residues. Germline loops: CDR1 MNHNS, CDR2 SASEGT. With V trimmed by 6 bases and J by 3 bases, 8 bases remained unmatched. This CDR3 reads CASSQGDRGFYNEQFF. The CDR3 coding sequence is TGTGCCAGCAGCCAAGGGGACAGGGGTTTCTACAATGAGCAGTTCTTC.

This clonotype has only one observation. Compared with germline, one end of the junction differs, possibly owing to a read error. The chain recombines TRBV6-5 with TRBJ2-3; 8 bases map to TRBD2. The germline gives CDR1 MNHEY, CDR2 SVGAGI. CDR3 length equals 14 residues. The CDR3 is CASNKKRGSSTQYF. CDR3 DNA: TGCGCCAGCAATAAGAAGCGGGGGTCAAGTACGCAGTATTTT.

The chain joins TRBV12-3 or TRBV12-4 to TRBJ1-1; 8 positions agree with TRBD1. This CDR3 comprises 13 residues. V was clipped by 5 bases and J by 4 bases; unmatched bases: 3. The chain's CDR3 is CASSQGAITEAFF. The CDR3 DNA follows: TGTGCCAGCAGTCAGGGGGCCATCACTGAAGCTTTCTTT.

This rearrangement joins TRBV6-1 to TRBJ2-1; D possibly uses TRBD1 or TRBD2 (5 bases each). Germline CDR1 reads MNHNS; CDR2 reads SASEGT. Trimming shortened V by 4 bases and J by 0 bases, and 13 bases separated the two germline ends. The CDR3 runs 16 residues. The CDR3 DNA reads as TGTGCCAGCAGTGCTACTTTGAGGGGCTCCTACAATGAGCAGTTCTTC. This gives the protein CASSATLRGSYNEQFF.

The chain is built from TRBV27 and TRBJ1-6, with D possibly being TRBD1 (6 bases). The germline V gene encodes CDR1 MNHEY and CDR2 SMNVEV (reference sequence). CDR3 length: 15 residues. V was shortened by 4 bases and J by 7 bases, with 14 bases between the two germline ends. CDR3 sequence reads: CASSSQGIGNSPLHF. The CDR3 DNA follows: TGTGCCAGCAGTTCACAGGGCATAGGGAATTCACCCCTCCACTTT.

This chain links TRBV20-1 with TRBJ2-2; TRBD1 might be the D (5 bases). The V gene's germline CDR1 is DFQATT and CDR2 SNEGSKA (reference sequence). The CDR3 is made up of 14 amino acids. Trimming cost V 6 bases and J 1 base, with 12 bases left between them. CDR3 in DNA: TGCAGTGCAATGACAGTAGAGAACACCGGGGAGCTGTTTTTT. It yields the protein CSAMTVENTGELFF.

The chain joins TRBV20-1 to TRBJ1-5; the D is unclear. The V and J ends lost 6 bases and 2 bases respectively, with 20 bases between them. CDR1 and CDR2 (germline): DFQATT, SNEGSKA (reference sequence). This CDR3 has 16 amino acids. CDR3 coding DNA: TGCAGTGCCACCTCAATTACGGACGAGGGCAATCAGCCCCAGCATTTT. This encodes CSATSITDEGNQPQHF.

The chain has TRBV28 and TRBJ2-7, with D possibly being TRBD1 (5 bases). The V gene lost 2 bases and the J gene lost 9 bases, with 11 bases spanning the gap. The CDR3 totals 12 residues. From germline, CDR1 is MDHEN and CDR2 SYDVKM. DNA of the CDR3: TGTGCCAGCAGTTTAAGGACAAGCTCGCAGTACTTC. Protein: CASSLRTSSQYF.

This sequence joins TRBV6-2 or TRBV6-3 and TRBJ1-5, with 7 bases aligning to TRBD1. The CDR3 is made up of 15 amino acids. Trimming cost V 2 bases and J 12 bases; bases outside gene matches: 13. The germline V gene has CDR1 MNHEY and CDR2 SVGEGT. The CDR3 region is CASSYRIDITGDQHF. DNA of the CDR3: TGTGCCAGCAGTTACCGAATAGATATTACAGGGGACCAGCATTTT.

In its sample, this clonotype was seen a few times. This chain connects TRBV6-2 or TRBV6-3 to TRBJ2-1, with D possibly being TRBD1 (6 bases). Germline V lookup: CDR1 MNHEY, CDR2 SVGEGT. The CDR3 extends over 15 amino acids. The germline V and J ends were trimmed by 6 bases and 2 bases, with 14 bases remaining between them. CDR3 region: CASSPGQGTYNEQFF. CDR3 nucleotides: TGTGCCAGCAGCCCGGGACAAGGTACCTACAATGAGCAGTTCTTC.

There are many counts of this clonotype. The V call is TRBV6-1, the J call TRBJ2-3, with D possibly matching TRBD2 (6 bases). The germline V gene has CDR1 MNHNS and CDR2 SASEGT. This CDR3 region has 13 residues. Trimming took off 10 bases at V and 3 bases at J, with 14 bases between the two ends. The CDR3 region is CATLPRGTDTQYF. The CDR3 nucleotides are TGTGCCACCCTCCCCCGGGGGACAGATACGCAGTATTTT.

With respect to this clonotype: Possible read error: a much larger clone is one base away. No conserved phenylalanine or tryptophan is present at the end of the CDR3, so a read error is the likely explanation. V and J are TRBV6-2 or TRBV6-3 and TRBJ2-7, with D possibly TRBD1 on 5 matching bases. The CDR3 has 16 amino acids. Germline CDR1 MNHEY, CDR2 SVGEGT. Trimming cost V 5 bases and J 2 bases, with 19 bases left between them. The CDR3 bases are TGTGCCAGCAGTCCCGAAATAGGGGTATGGACCTACGAGCAGTACCTC. It is translated as CASSPEIGVWTYEQYL.

Only a few counts were recorded for this clonotype. The gene calls are TRBV20-1 and TRBJ2-1, with TRBD1 matching 10 bases. CDR1 is DFQATT and CDR2 is SNEGSKA in the germline V gene (reference sequence). V lost 8 bases and J lost 10; bases outside the gene matches: 8. This CDR3 comprises 12 residues. CDR3 in DNA: TGCAGTACGGGACAGGGGCGCGGCGAGCAGTTCTTC. The encoded protein is CSTGQGRGEQFF.

This clonotype was detected once. CDR3 in amino acids: CASSLGNIGREQYF. The CDR3 DNA sequence: TGTGCCAGCAGCTTAGGAAATATCGGTCGAGAGCAGTACTTC. The V and J genes are TRBV7-9 and TRBJ2-7; no clear D. CDR3 length: 14 residues. The ends were cut back, 1 base at V and 7 bases at J, with 14 bases in the middle. The germline V gene encodes CDR1 SEHNR and CDR2 FQNEAQ (reference sequence).

Turning to this clonotype: A read error may produce the germline difference seen at one junction end. V and J are TRBV4-1 and TRBJ1-3; 9 bases fit TRBD1. Germline V gene data show CDR1 as MGHRA and CDR2 as YSYEKL. The CDR3 consists of 16 residues. CDR3 region: CASSQWDRVTGNTINF. The CDR3 nucleotides are TGCGCCAGCAGCCAATGGGACAGGGTGACTGGAAACACCATAAATTTT.

This chain joins TRBV18 and TRBJ2-5; D perhaps matches TRBD1 (6 bases). V dropped 4 bases and J dropped 4 bases, with 16 bases sitting between them. The CDR3 consists of 15 residues. Germline loops: CDR1 KGHSH, CDR2 LQKENI. CDR3 in amino acids: CASSHPGQGRETQYF. CDR3 nucleotide sequence: TGTGCCAGCTCACATCCGGGACAAGGTCGAGAGACCCAGTACTTC.

This clonotype was seen only once. The V gene is TRBV6-2 or TRBV6-3, the J gene TRBJ2-1, with 7 bases that match TRBD2. Losses at the gene ends were 6 bases for V and 0 bases for J; bases not matched to a gene: 11. CDR3 size: 17 residues. Germline lookup yields CDR1 MNHEY and CDR2 SVGEGT. Here the CDR3 reads CASRSISGDSSYNEQFF. CDR3 DNA sequence: TGTGCCAGCAGATCCATAAGCGGGGATAGCTCCTACAATGAGCAGTTCTTC.

This chain links TRBV7-2 with TRBJ1-2; tentative D call: TRBD1 (6 bases). The CDR3 is made up of 15 amino acids. Trimming removed 5 bases at V and 0 bases at J, with 13 bases between. Germline V gives CDR1 SGHTA, CDR2 FQGNSA. The CDR3 DNA reads TGTGCCAGCAGCCCGCCGAGGACAGCTAACTATGGCTACACCTTC. Amino acids: CASSPPRTANYGYTF.

This chain links TRBV6-1 with TRBJ2-1; maybe TRBD2 (5 bases). This CDR3 is 17 amino acids long. Germline V CDR1 and CDR2: MNHNS, SASEGT. Deletions cut 7 bases from V and 0 bases from J, with 19 bases between. DNA of the CDR3: TGTGCCAGCAAAAGATCTCGAGCGGAAAGCTCCTACAATGAGCAGTTCTTC. Protein: CASKRSRAESSYNEQFF.

J is TRBJ2-3 and V is TRBV7-3, with 7 bases lining up with TRBD1. Germline CDR1 reads SGHTA; CDR2 reads FQGTGA. The CDR3 sequence is 15 residues long. Losses at the gene ends were 5 bases for V and 2 bases for J; bases not matched to a gene: 7. The CDR3 loop is CASSLTGTDTDTQYF. In DNA form, the CDR3 reads TGTGCCAGCAGCCTTACCGGGACAGACACAGATACGCAGTATTTT. The full variable domain, in which reference TRBV7-3 and TRBJ2-3 provide the parts outside the CDR3, is GAGVSQTPSNKVTEKGKYVELRCDPISGHTALYWYRQSLGQGPEFLIYFQGTGAADDSGLPNDRFFAVRPEGSVSTLKIQRTERGDSAVYLCASSLTGTDTDTQYFGPGTRLTVL.

The chain uses TRBV28 and TRBJ1-2; D gene unclear. Germline assignment: CDR1 MDHEN and CDR2 SYDVKM. V lost 1 base, J lost 0 bases, and 9 bases lay in between. The CDR3 is 15 residues long. This CDR3 reads CASSLSTVANYGYTF. In DNA, the CDR3 is TGTGCCAGCAGTTTATCTACAGTAGCTAACTATGGCTACACCTTC.

The chain recombines TRBV20-1 with TRBJ2-3, with 7 nucleotides matching TRBD2. With 6 bases clipped from V and 0 bases from J, the junction kept 3 bases outside the gene matches. Looked up from germline, CDR1 is DFQATT and CDR2 is SNEGSKA (reference sequence). The CDR3 has 13 amino acids. CDR3 amino acids: CSAGTTSTDTQYF. The CDR3 DNA sequence: TGCAGTGCCGGGACTACTAGCACAGATACGCAGTATTTT.

The chain recombines TRBV7-9 with TRBJ2-7; no firm D call. The germline V gene has CDR1 SEHNR and CDR2 FQNEAQ (reference sequence). The CDR3 extends over 13 amino acids. V lost 1 base and J 0 bases, leaving 4 bases between the germline ends. This CDR3 reads CASSLESSYEQYF. Here the CDR3 DNA reads TGTGCCAGCAGCTTAGAATCCTCCTACGAGCAGTACTTC.

This clonotype was recorded at least ten times. The rearrangement links TRBV2 to TRBJ2-5; TRBD1 agrees at 8 bases. Per germline, CDR1 SNHLY and CDR2 FYNNEI. The CDR3 has 15 residues. The junction had 11 bases not matched to a gene; V was cut back by 7 bases and J by 4 bases. The CDR3 coding sequence is TGTGCCAGCACCCGGGATACAGGGGGAGCAGAGACCCAGTACTTC. Its translation is CASTRDTGGAETQYF.

Notes on this clonotype: Given a much more abundant clone one base away, this may be a read error. The CDR3 ends on some other residue instead of the conserved phenylalanine or tryptophan, so this is likely a read error. The J gene is TRBJ1-1, the V gene TRBV27, with a tentative D call TRBD1 (6 bases). This CDR3 contains 11 residues. The germline V and J ends were trimmed by 10 bases and 5 bases, with 11 bases remaining between them. Germline lookup yields CDR1 MNHEY and CDR2 SMNVEV (reference sequence). CDR3 loop: CATQGSTEAFS. Written as DNA, the CDR3 is TGTGCCACCCAGGGGTCTACTGAAGCTTTCTCT.

V and J are TRBV28 and TRBJ1-2; 7 nucleotides line up with TRBD1. With V trimmed by 5 bases and J by 7 bases, 10 bases remained unmatched. This CDR3 comprises 14 residues. The germline gives CDR1 MDHEN, CDR2 SYDVKM. The CDR3 region is CASSKNRGRSGYTF. The CDR3 region has the DNA TGTGCCAGCAGTAAAAATAGGGGGCGGTCTGGCTACACCTTC.

This CDR3 is CSAFGLAGVGNEQFF. The CDR3 DNA is TGCAGTGCTTTTGGACTAGCGGGAGTAGGTAATGAGCAGTTCTTC. The chain has TRBV20-1 and TRBJ2-1, with 13 bases aligning to TRBD2. This CDR3 has 15 residues. Looked up from germline, CDR1 is DFQATT and CDR2 is SNEGSKA (reference sequence). Losses at the gene ends were 5 bases for V and 7 bases for J; bases not matched to a gene: 8.